The subject of this entry is one T cell receptor beta chain. The sample comes from a study of blood T cell repertoires in COVID-19. The protocol was immunoSEQ multiplex PCR, while the TCRdb copy is restricted to in-frame clones and leaves out a portion. This table has more than 150,000 clones, roughly four fifths appearing once. V was clipped by 0 bases and J by 7 bases, with 8 bases between them. The length of the CDR3 is 13 residues. Germline lookup yields CDR1 SGDLS and CDR2 YYNGEE. The chain is built from TRBV9 and TRBJ1-5; a weak D match, TRBD1 (5 bases). Specimen: PBMCs or T cells enriched from blood (not recorded which). The sequence came from a man aged 35-49 years who had recovered from COVID-19. CDR3 in amino acids: CASSVGQYQPQHF. The CDR3 nucleotides are TGTGCCAGCAGCGTAGGACAGTACCAGCCCCAGCATTTT.